The next 11 T cell receptor beta chains were all read from a single sample in a study of T cells in Graves' hyperthyroidism and ophthalmopathy. The TCR beta CDR3 regions underwent amplification using RNA transcripts as the source. Using the HTBI primer set, a first-round RT-PCR was run on the TCR CDR3. TCRdb passed the multiplex PCR reads through MiXCR, listing each CDR3 protein once. The sample consists of about 580,000 distinct CDR3 sequences, around 45% of them appearing once. Sample: peripheral blood or thyroid tissue (not recorded which). These receptor sequences come from a woman aged 18-35 years with Graves' hyperthyroidism.

The CDR3 nucleotides are TGTGCCAGCAGACAGAACCCCGCTGGGACCCAGTACTTC. It yields the protein CASRQNPAGTQYF. The V gene is TRBV6-1, the J gene TRBJ2-5; D gene uncertain. This CDR3 spans 13 amino acids. The V and J ends lost 6 bases and 7 bases respectively, with 15 bases between them. Looked up from germline, CDR1 is MNHNS and CDR2 is SASEGT.

This clonotype occurred once. The rearrangement uses TRBV7-3 and TRBJ2-7; 11 bases fit TRBD2. This CDR3 spans 16 amino acids. The junction had 3 bases not matched to a gene; V was cut back by 0 bases and J by 2 bases. CDR1 is SGHTA, CDR2 FQGTGA, per germline. CDR3 in amino acids: CASSLTASGRPYEQYF. The CDR3 DNA reads as TGTGCCAGCAGCTTAACGGCTAGCGGGAGGCCCTACGAGCAGTACTTC.

The chain combines TRBV2 with TRBJ2-1, with D unclear. CDR3 length: 14 residues. The germline CDR1 and CDR2 sequences are SNHLY and FYNNEI. V lost 5 bases, J lost 1 base, and 9 bases lay in between. CDR3 residues: CASSLTNSYNEQFF. In DNA, the CDR3 is TGTGCCAGCAGTTTAACCAATTCCTACAATGAGCAGTTCTTC.

The chain uses TRBV4-3 and TRBJ2-5, with 7 bases lining up with TRBD1. CDR3 size: 15 residues. From germline, CDR1 is LGHNA and CDR2 YSLEER. The V segment lost 3 bases and the J segment 2 bases; nucleotides outside the gene matches: 6. CDR3 sequence (DNA): TGCGCCAGCAGCCAGACGACAGGGACACAAGAGACCCAGTACTTC. It encodes CASSQTTGTQETQYF.

This chain uses TRBV7-8 with TRBJ2-5; no reliable D call. V shed 1 base and J shed 5 bases, with 35 bases lying between them. This CDR3 is 22 amino acids long. Germline V CDR1 and CDR2: SGHVS, FQNEAQ. The CDR3 is CASSLGGIQPCRPRWRYETQYF. The CDR3 region has the DNA TGTGCCAGCAGCTTAGGGGGAATCCAGCCCTGTCGGCCCCGCTGGCGGTACGAGACCCAGTACTTC.

The V and J genes are TRBV20-1 and TRBJ2-6; D perhaps matches TRBD2 (6 bases). Germline V gene lookup returns CDR1 DFQATT and CDR2 SNEGSKA (reference sequence). The CDR3 has 14 amino acids. V was shortened by 3 bases and J by 3 bases, with 9 bases between the two germline ends. The CDR3: CSASPGSGANVLTF. In DNA, the CDR3 is TGCAGTGCTAGTCCCGGGAGTGGGGCCAACGTCCTGACTTTC.

This chain's CDR3 is CAISESWGGLSAGELFF. CDR3 nucleotides: TGTGCCATCAGTGAGTCGTGGGGAGGCCTCTCCGCCGGGGAGCTGTTTTTT. V usage is TRBV10-3 and J usage is TRBJ2-2, with a weak D call TRBD2 (6 bases). The CDR3 runs to 17 residues. The germline CDR1 and CDR2 sequences are ENHRY and SYGVKD. V lost 0 bases, J lost 6 bases, and 17 bases lay in between.

About this clonotype: One base away lies a much larger clone, so this may be a sequencing read error. The chain employs TRBV7-9 and TRBJ1-1; maybe TRBD1 (6 bases). With 0 bases removed from V and 4 bases from J, the gap between germline ends came to 12 bases. Germline V lookup: CDR1 SEHNR, CDR2 FQNEAQ (reference sequence). This CDR3 comprises 15 residues. The CDR3 DNA follows: TGTGCCAGCAGCTTAGCGACCAGGGGACCCACTGAAGCTTTCTTT. Protein product: CASSLATRGPTEAFF.

This clonotype has at least ten counts. The chain employs TRBV19 and TRBJ2-7; TRBD2 matches at 9 bases. J was trimmed by 4 bases and V by 7 bases; bases with no gene match: 8. There are 14 residues in the CDR3. Germline CDR1 is LNHDA and CDR2 is SQIVND (reference sequence). In DNA form, the CDR3 reads TGTGCCAGTACGAGACTAGCGGTTCCTTACGAGCAGTACTTC. Translating gives CASTRLAVPYEQYF.

This clonotype has only a few counts. V usage is TRBV15 and J usage is TRBJ2-7; unclear D gene. Trimming took 1 base from V and 7 from J, leaving 8 bases between them. Per germline, CDR1 LNHNV and CDR2 YYDKDF (reference sequence). The CDR3 contains 12 residues. The CDR3 region has the DNA TGTGCCACCAGCAGAGCCTCCAATGAGCAGTACTTC. Its translation is CATSRASNEQYF. Using reference TRBV15 and TRBJ2-7 for the parts outside the CDR3, the full variable domain is DAMVIQNPRYQVTQFGKPVTLSCSQTLNHNVMYWYQQKSSQAPKLLFHYYDKDFNNEADTPDNFQSRRPNTSFCFLDIRSPGLGDTAMYLCATSRASNEQYFGPGTRLTVT.

This clonotype came up many times. V and J are TRBV2 and TRBJ2-7, with 7 bases matching TRBD2. The CDR3 covers 12 residues. Germline values: CDR1 SNHLY, CDR2 FYNNEI. Trimming took 6 bases from V and 9 from J; bases not matched to a gene: 8. The CDR3 here is CASRPPGGGQYF. CDR3 nucleotide sequence: TGTGCCAGCAGGCCGCCGGGAGGAGGGCAGTACTTC.